This TCR beta chain originates from a study of cytomegalovirus exposure and HLA in healthy donors (dated by TCRdb to 2015 to 2018). A note on the overall study: An earlier analysis of some 550 of the donors reported roughly 300 Gb of sequence data and 100 million to 140 million unique TCR beta sequences from some 180 million T cells. Using immunosequencing, the study profiled T cell repertoires from fewer than 700 subjects and related those repertoires to cytomegalovirus serostatus. HLA typing included class I and class II loci at four-digit resolution. Because of strong linkage in the cohort, roughly five DR-DQ haplotypes were treated as single units for association and clustering. Typing coverage varied by locus: roughly 629-640 donors for A, B, C, DRB1 and DQB1; more than 500 for DQA1; about 600 for DPA1; around 490 for DPB1. To study patterns of TCR occurrence, a later analysis re-analyzed previously published TCR beta repertoires from around 660 donors and added high-resolution HLA genotyping. In addition to the first cohort of 666 subjects, a separate validation cohort of approximately 130 different subjects was used. All discovery cohort repertoires had been generated using a single sequencing platform. Of the 300 to 500 genotyped donors, 65% to 90% were placed in the genetic ancestry cluster associated with self-reported Caucasian donors. The later analysis used no new phenotypic data to find candidate immune exposures, relying instead on TCR beta sequences and their occurrence across donors. Alongside the repertoire data, information on donor age, sex, ethnicity and CMV serostatus was compiled. The study combined high-throughput TCR immunosequencing, statistical association of individual TCRs with disease status, and machine learning to predict cytomegalovirus infection status. Roughly 300 gigabases of sequencing data and approximately 80 million unique TCR sequences were included in an early release covering about 700 HLA-typed donors. On average, 235,054 unique TCR beta nucleotide sequences were sequenced per donor among several hundred genotyped donors of the cohort, with roughly 18% of those sequences being non-productive. An earlier analysis of 500 to 750 of the donors applied high-throughput TCR beta sequencing to assess whether each TCR beta V gene segment acted as functional or pseudogenic. A later genetic analysis took genome-wide SNP genotypes for about three fifths of the 666 donors and used that subset as a discovery cohort. The aim of the study was to test whether cataloging public T cell receptors could identify signatures of past pathogen exposure. Findings and caveats that apply to the study as a whole: Strong co-occurrence of HLA alleles, especially DR and DQ, made assigning TCR associations to individual alleles difficult. In an earlier analysis of approximately 600 of the donors, most TCR beta V segments were observed in productive rearrangements about 87% or about 30% of the time, broadly matching IMGT annotations. Because some donors lacked HLA typing at each locus, the association tests relied only on the typed subset. In both the original and validation cohorts, the classifier was reported to diagnose cytomegalovirus status with high specificity and sensitivity. Across donors, most TCR sequences were observed very rarely, whereas some public TCRs were present in many individuals. This cohort had only TCR beta chains sequenced, and the lack of alpha or paired-chain data limited which features could be detected. Three of the identified cytomegalovirus-associated TCR beta chains were confirmed in vitro to be specific for cytomegalovirus antigens. According to the authors, the approach could potentially be generalized to other disease states and immunological phenotypes. A later analysis found that most CMV-associated TCR beta chains appeared HLA-restricted, with HLA associations seemingly driven largely by CMV exposure. Because the 87-base-pair reads could not distinguish some IMGT-functional V segments, including TRBV6-2 and TRBV6-3, those segments were excluded. Correlated functional status among segregating V segments might reflect linkage disequilibrium, but an unknown experimental factor could not be ruled out. A later genetic analysis reported fewer N-insertions in productive TCRs among donors in an Asian-associated ancestry cluster than the roughly 700-donor mean. According to a later analysis, parvovirus B19, influenza, CMV and Epstein-Barr virus appeared linked to several top co-occurrence clusters. A later analysis found that HLA-associated TCR beta chains were more clonally expanded and had lower generation probabilities than equally common non-associated chains. Roughly uniform sequencing depth across donors was assumed in presence/absence analyses, although this assumption may not hold. A later analysis found that TCR association rates varied across HLA loci, with DRB1 alleles showing the most associated TCRs and HLA-C alleles the fewest. Because counts were too low, roughly 18 rarely observed V segments, including chromosome 9 orphons, were left out of the earlier analysis of about 620 of the donors. A cluster of highly shared sequence variants was judged likely to be a technical artifact of the sequencing pipeline. Immune exposure information for the cohort was limited to CMV serostatus. The study listed 150 to 200 TCR beta chains as associated with cytomegalovirus. Specific HLA alleles were associated with 15,000 to 20,000 TCR beta sequences at a false discovery rate of 0.05 in a later analysis. V-gene and J-gene trimming of TCR beta chains was associated with a missense DCLRE1C variant in a later genetic analysis, and the association was replicated in an independent cohort. A further reported finding was that TCR beta sequences accurately predicted the HLA-A and HLA-B alleles for most subjects in the first cohort.

In total, over 600 healthy bone marrow donors made up the cohort. At the time of sampling, all cohort members were nominally healthy, though unrecorded immune exposures were likely present. The donor was CMV seronegative and was included in the group of about 350 seronegative cohort members. Every donor gave a peripheral blood sample, and the peripheral blood mononuclear cells from that sample were used for TCR beta sequencing. The Qiagen DNeasy Blood Extraction Kit was used to extract genomic DNA from the blood cell samples. Library construction relied on the immunoSEQ multiplex PCR assay. For the multiplex PCR, a mixture combining 60 forward primers for TCR Vbeta segments and 13 reverse primers for TCR Jbeta segments was used. The CDR3 region of rearranged TCR beta genes was amplified from genomic DNA by a multiplex PCR assay. The amplified TCR beta libraries were sequenced on the Illumina HiSeq System as 87-base-pair reads. The authors' pipeline ran thus. In a later analysis, approximately 74 million unique TCR beta chains were counted across the 650 to 700 repertoires, and approximately 9.9 million of these chains were shared by at least two donors. A nearest-neighbor algorithm error-corrected the raw reads and collapsed the reads into unique sequences, merging closely related sequences to remove PCR and sequencing errors. CDR3 sequences were aligned to IMGT reference sequences to assign V, D and J gene segments. For a sequence to be retained, a match of at least six nucleotides to both a V gene segment and a J gene segment was required. Rearrangements were called productive when the CDR3 lacked stop codons and stayed in frame with V and J; all others were non-productive. CDR3 was defined according to IMGT convention as the region running from the second conserved V-encoded cysteine to the conserved J-encoded phenylalanine. Sequences without an unambiguous match to a single V gene segment were excluded from the earlier analysis of a few hundred of the donors. An earlier analysis of just under 600 of the donors called V segments functional above 56.7% productive rearrangements and segregating when the between-donor standard deviation exceeded 5%. A statistical classification framework was built for diagnosing cytomegalovirus status from the catalog of TCR beta chain sequences. A later analysis assigned V and J genes by comparing TCR nucleotide sequences with IMGT/GENE-DB human TR gene sequences. A later analysis assigned CDR3 sequences and most-parsimonious VDJ recombination scenarios with the TCRdist pipeline. A later analysis defined each TCR beta chain by its CDR3 amino acid sequence plus V-gene family, and excluded reads lacking a unique V-gene family. A later analysis removed 450 to 600 highly shared, low-generation-probability nucleotide sequences to deal with suspected cross-contamination and a sequencing artifact. For each public chain, a later analysis derived a clonal expansion index from normalized ranks of inferred template counts within each repertoire. Generation probabilities in a later analysis came from a VDJ recombination model fitted to out-of-frame rearrangements, and those results were checked against IGoR. In a later analysis, hypergeometric tests were used to score TCR-TCR, TCR-HLA and TCR-CMV co-occurrence, with a repertoire-size bias correction applied to TCR pairs. In a later analysis, false discovery rates were estimated by permuting HLA or CMV assignments 20 times. In a later analysis, co-occurring TCRs were grouped with DBSCAN, and TCRdist sequence similarity was added when clustering was performed within HLA-allele-positive subsets. Repertoires with fewer than 30,000 or more than 120,000 public chains, plus five repertoires with anomalous nucleotide sharing, were excluded from co-occurrence clustering. The table comes from immuneACCESS by way of TCRdb, which keeps in-frame sequences with V and J called. Part of the clones is missing from these tables; in studies checked, under half for an unresolved V gene and the rest for unknown reasons. V, J and clone size are those of that table, while D and trimming were read from the DNA. The sample table holds some 120,000 clones. The ten largest clones capture 3% to 4.5% of the sample.

Germline trimming: 4 bases from V, 1 base from J; junction bases outside gene matches: 4. CDR1 and CDR2 are read off the germline V gene (reference sequence) as LNHDA and SQIVND. The CDR3, from cysteine to phenylalanine, totals 14 residues. Only CDR3 DNA is held: 42 bases, read in frame from base 1. As for this clone: No antigen is known for it.

The rearranged chain carries TRBV19 and TRBJ2-7; TRBD1 agrees with 7 junctional bases. The clonotype originates from a man under 40 in good health and CMV-seronegative. Sample: PBMCs. The sequenced DNA is TGTGCCAGTAGTACCAGACAGGGTTCCTACGAGCAGTACTTC. This is translated as CASSTRQGSYEQYF.